Shown below are 16 T cell receptor beta chains from a single sample sequenced in a study of CD4+ T cells in melanoma. The protocol was immunoSEQ multiplex PCR, while the TCRdb copy is restricted to in-frame clones and leaves out a portion. The sample carries around 13,000 clones, 70% recorded once. Sequences were obtained from cells from a culture (not recorded whether cultured in vitro). These receptor sequences come from a human donor with melanoma.

The chain combines TRBV6-5 with TRBJ1-2, with D unresolved. Trimming stripped 6 bases from V and 0 bases from J, with 8 bases between. Germline CDR1 MNHEY, CDR2 SVGAGI. This CDR3 contains 13 residues. The CDR3 DNA follows: TGTGCCAGCAGCTTTTTGGCTAACTATGGCTACACCTTC. Translated, it gives CASSFLANYGYTF.

V usage is TRBV30 and J usage is TRBJ2-3, with no clear D. The length of the CDR3 is 13 residues. The V end was cut by 3 bases, the J end by 2 bases, with 9 bases between. In germline, CDR1 is GTSNPN, CDR2 SVGIG (reference sequence). The CDR3 sequence is CAWSLALTDTQYF. In DNA, the CDR3 is TGTGCCTGGAGCCTGGCTCTCACAGATACGCAGTATTTT.

This chain joins TRBV14 and TRBJ2-5, with no clear D. The CDR3 sequence is 13 residues long. CDR1 and CDR2 from the germline V gene are SGHDN and FVKESK. The ends were cut back, 5 bases at V and 7 bases at J, with 14 bases in the middle. CDR3 loop: CASSFKLSGTQYF. In nucleotides, the CDR3 is TGTGCCAGCAGCTTCAAATTATCAGGGACCCAGTACTTC.

The chain combines TRBV5-4 with TRBJ2-4; TRBD2 aligns across 9 bases. This CDR3 contains 16 residues. J gave up 1 base and V 0 bases, and 2 bases lay outside the gene matches. From germline, CDR1 is SGHNT and CDR2 YYREEE (reference sequence). CDR3 amino acids: CASSLGSGGAKNIQYF. As DNA, the CDR3 is TGTGCCAGCAGCTTGGGCAGCGGGGGGGCCAAAAACATTCAGTACTTC. The variable domain in full, completed from reference TRBV5-4 and TRBJ2-4, reads ETGVTQSPTHLIKTRGQQVTLRCSSQSGHNTVSWYQQALGQGPQFIFQYYREEENGRGNFPPRFSGLQFPNYSSELNVNALELDDSALYLCASSLGSGGAKNIQYFGAGTRLSVL.

This chain uses TRBV5-1 with TRBJ2-5, with D unresolved. V shed 3 bases and J shed 4 bases, with 4 bases lying between them. This CDR3 has 11 amino acids. Germline V gene lookup returns CDR1 SGHRS and CDR2 YFSETQ. This chain's CDR3 is CASSSAETQYF. The DNA for the CDR3 is TGCGCCAGCAGCTCTGCAGAGACCCAGTACTTC.

The chain uses TRBV5-8 and TRBJ1-6, with D uncertain. V dropped 0 bases and J dropped 1 base, with 8 bases sitting between them. The germline V gene has CDR1 SGHTS and CDR2 YDEGEE. The CDR3 sequence is 16 residues long. CDR3 region: CASSLVQGSYNSPLHF. The CDR3, as DNA: TGTGCCAGCAGCTTGGTACAAGGGTCCTATAATTCACCCCTCCACTTT.

This chain uses TRBV15 with TRBJ2-3, with D tentatively TRBD1 or TRBD2 (5 bases each). V lost 0 bases and J lost 9, with 16 bases in between. Germline-derived CDR1 and CDR2 are LNHNV and YYDKDF (reference sequence). The CDR3 totals 15 residues. CDR3 nucleotides: TGTGCCACCAGCAGAGACGGCTCGCCCGGGGCGACGCAGTATTTT. It translates to CATSRDGSPGATQYF.

To note about this clone: Other DNA sequences in the sample encode the same CDR3. The CDR3 loop reads CASREGQGAINYGYTF. CDR3 DNA sequence: TGTGCCAGCAGAGAGGGACAGGGAGCTATTAACTATGGCTACACCTTC. The genes are TRBV2 and TRBJ1-2, with 9 bases fitting TRBD1. J lost 1 base, V lost 6 bases, and 9 bases had no gene match. This CDR3 has 16 residues. CDR1 SNHLY and CDR2 FYNNEI come from the germline V gene.

The V gene is TRBV5-4, the J gene TRBJ2-1; tentatively, D is TRBD2 (6 bases). V was shortened by 6 bases and J by 2 bases, with 15 bases between the two germline ends. The V gene's germline CDR1 is SGHNT and CDR2 YYREEE (reference sequence). This CDR3 comprises 15 residues. CDR3 nucleotide sequence: TGTGCCAGCACCCAAAGGAGGGGTGCCTACAATGAGCAGTTCTTC. This encodes CASTQRRGAYNEQFF.

This clone ranks as medium-sized. The chain recombines TRBV4-1 with TRBJ1-1; D is uncertain. From germline, CDR1 is MGHRA and CDR2 YSYEKL. The CDR3 runs 12 residues. Trimming stripped 4 bases from V and 10 bases from J, with 13 bases between. The CDR3 bases are TGCGCCAGCAGCCGGCCCGGGCCCGGAGCTTTCTTT. Its protein product is CASSRPGPGAFF.

This clone turned up a few times. The V gene is TRBV2, the J gene TRBJ1-6, with TRBD1 as a possible D gene (5 bases). This CDR3 contains 15 residues. Deletions cut 7 bases from V and 7 bases from J, with 17 bases between. Germline CDR1 and CDR2: SNHLY and FYNNEI. CDR3 sequence (DNA): TGTGCCAGCAAAGCGGAAGGCGGGGGAAATTCACCCCTCCACTTT. Protein sequence: CASKAEGGGNSPLHF.

This clone has more than one count but fewer than ten. In nucleotides, the CDR3 is TGCAGTGCTAGTGTGGATTACGAGCAGTACTTC. It encodes CSASVDYEQYF. The chain combines TRBV20-1 with TRBJ2-7, with D unresolved. Germline lookup yields CDR1 DFQATT and CDR2 SNEGSKA (reference sequence). The CDR3 sequence is 11 residues long. V gave up 3 bases and J gave up 4 bases, with 7 bases separating them.

The V and J genes are TRBV2 and TRBJ1-3; D call uncertain. Trimming pared 6 bases from V and 0 bases from J, leaving 9 bases between. The germline V gene encodes CDR1 SNHLY and CDR2 FYNNEI. The CDR3 contains 14 residues. This CDR3 reads CASSRALSGNTIYF. DNA of the CDR3: TGTGCCAGCAGCCGGGCCCTCTCTGGAAACACCATATATTTT.

V and J are TRBV9 and TRBJ2-2; perhaps TRBD2 as D (5 bases). Germline CDR1 reads SGDLS; CDR2 reads YYNGEE. Between the trimmed V and J ends, which lost 0 bases and 6 bases, there was a span of 12 bases. The CDR3 consists of 15 residues. This chain's CDR3 is CASSVGTSRAGELFF. Written as DNA, the CDR3 is TGTGCCAGCAGCGTAGGAACTAGTCGGGCCGGGGAGCTGTTTTTT.

The CDR3 sequence: CASSLDPQATNEKLFF. As DNA, the CDR3 is TGTGCCAGCAGCTTGGATCCCCAGGCAACTAATGAAAAACTGTTTTTT. The gene calls are TRBV7-9 and TRBJ1-4, with D uncertain. From germline, CDR1 is SEHNR and CDR2 FQNEAQ (reference sequence). The CDR3 is made up of 16 amino acids. The germline V and J ends were trimmed by 3 bases and 0 bases, with 11 bases remaining between them.

V usage is TRBV7-9 and J usage is TRBJ1-4; D possibly corresponds to TRBD1 (6 bases). The CDR3 is made up of 15 amino acids. The V gene lost 5 bases and the J gene lost 7 bases, with 17 bases spanning the gap. Germline V gene lookup returns CDR1 SEHNR and CDR2 FQNEAQ (reference sequence). The CDR3 DNA sequence: TGTGCCAGCAGCCCAGTTATGGGGGGCGGTGAAAAACTGTTTTTT. Its translation: CASSPVMGGGEKLFF.